A single sample gave rise to the 16 T cell receptor beta chains below, sequenced in a study of blood T cell repertoires in COVID-19. Here immunoSEQ multiplex PCR was the method, and the copy in TCRdb shows in-frame clones only, minus some. The repertoire holds 150,000 or so clones, with roughly 88% as singletons. Sequences were obtained from PBMCs or T cells enriched from blood (not recorded which). Receptors were obtained from a woman between 50 and 59 years old who had recovered from COVID-19.

V and J are TRBV5-1 and TRBJ2-3; 7 bases fit TRBD2. The V and J ends lost 4 bases and 0 bases, in that order; junction bases with no gene match: 5. Germline V gene lookup returns CDR1 SGHRS and CDR2 YFSETQ. The CDR3 runs 15 residues. CDR3 amino acids: CASSNAGDSTDTQYF. The CDR3 nucleotides are TGCGCCAGCAGCAATGCGGGGGATAGCACAGATACGCAGTATTTT.

The CDR3 reads CAWTKRNSGANVLTF. The CDR3 bases are TGTGCCTGGACTAAGCGCAACTCTGGGGCCAACGTCCTGACTTTC. V is TRBV30 and J is TRBJ2-6; no definite D call. V was trimmed by 4 bases and J by 0 bases, leaving 10 bases between them. The length of the CDR3 is 15 residues. Germline V gene lookup returns CDR1 GTSNPN and CDR2 SVGIG (reference sequence). The whole variable domain, remainder taken from reference TRBV30 and TRBJ2-6, is SQTIHQWPATLVQPVGSPLSLECTVEGTSNPNLYWYRQAAGRGLQLLFYSVGIGQISSEVPQNLSASRPQDRQFILSSKKLLLSDSGFYLCAWTKRNSGANVLTFGAGSRLTVL.

J is TRBJ1-5 and V is TRBV28, with D tentatively TRBD1 (5 bases). The CDR3 length is 15 residues. V gave up 8 bases and J gave up 0 bases, with 14 bases separating them. CDR1 and CDR2 from the germline V gene are MDHEN and SYDVKM. CDR3 protein: CASAGSIVSNQPQHF. CDR3 bases: TGTGCCAGCGCAGGGTCAATCGTTAGCAATCAGCCCCAGCATTTT.

The chain is built from TRBV2 and TRBJ1-3, with 10 positions matching TRBD1. The length of the CDR3 is 15 residues. V lost 5 bases to trimming and J lost 7 bases; unmatched junction nucleotides: 8. Germline V gene lookup returns CDR1 SNHLY and CDR2 FYNNEI. The CDR3 loop reads CASSRDRGTSNTIYF. The DNA of the CDR3 is TGTGCCAGCAGTCGGGACAGGGGAACCTCGAACACCATATATTTT.

The chain employs TRBV24-1 and TRBJ2-1; TRBD2 might be the D (7 bases). In germline, CDR1 is KGHDR, CDR2 SFDVKD. The germline V and J ends were trimmed by 0 bases and 4 bases, with 18 bases remaining between them. The CDR3 covers 18 residues. In DNA form, the CDR3 reads TGTGCCACCAGTGATTTGGATCACAGGGAGGGGACTTACAATGAGCAGTTCTTC. Its protein is CATSDLDHREGTYNEQFF.

The J gene is TRBJ1-6, the V gene TRBV10-1, with TRBD1 matching over 10 bases. Germline loops: CDR1 WNHNN, CDR2 SYGVQD (reference sequence). J gave up 6 bases and V 5 bases, and 13 bases lay outside the gene matches. CDR3 length: 18 amino acids. The CDR3 protein is CASSRGQGLHPSNSPLHF. In nucleotides, the CDR3 is TGCGCCAGCAGTAGGGGACAGGGGCTTCACCCGAGTAATTCACCCCTCCACTTT.

V and J are TRBV29-1 and TRBJ1-2; D perhaps matches TRBD1 (5 bases). The ends were cut back, 6 bases at V and 3 bases at J, with 29 bases in the middle. This CDR3 spans 18 amino acids. CDR1 SQVTM and CDR2 ANQGSEA come from the germline V gene. The CDR3 region is CSVRVRGLNTWGDYGYTF. The DNA of the CDR3 is TGCAGCGTCCGAGTTCGGGGCCTAAATACGTGGGGGGACTATGGCTACACCTTC.

CDR3 DNA: TGTGCCAGCAGCGGCCAGGGGCGTAGGTCCTACGAGCAGTACTTC. Translating gives CASSGQGRRSYEQYF. The rearrangement joins TRBV5-4 to TRBJ2-7; maybe TRBD1 (6 bases). The germline V gene has CDR1 SGHNT and CDR2 YYREEE (reference sequence). This CDR3 is built from 15 residues. Trimming took off 4 bases at V and 1 base at J, with 15 bases between the two ends.

The chain is built from TRBV19 and TRBJ1-3; D not resolved. With 7 bases removed from V and 7 bases from J, the gap between germline ends came to 11 bases. The CDR3 contains 12 residues. Germline assignment: CDR1 LNHDA and CDR2 SQIVND (reference sequence). The CDR3 loop reads CASTVSSNTIYF. The CDR3 nucleotides read TGTGCCAGTACAGTCTCGTCGAACACCATATATTTT. Full variable domain (rest looked up from reference TRBV19 and TRBJ1-3): DGGITQSPKYLFRKEGQNVTLSCEQNLNHDAMYWYRQDPGQGLRLIYYSQIVNDFQKGDIAEGYSVSREKKESFPLTVTSAQKNPTAFYLCASTVSSNTIYFGEGSWLTVV.

The chain employs TRBV9 and TRBJ1-5; a possible D gene is TRBD1 (5 bases). V was trimmed by 1 base and J by 2 bases, leaving 13 bases between them. The CDR3 runs 16 residues. Germline V gene lookup returns CDR1 SGDLS and CDR2 YYNGEE. The CDR3 DNA sequence: TGTGCCAGCAGCGTACCCTCAGGGTTTGGCAATCAGCCCCAGCATTTT. It is translated as CASSVPSGFGNQPQHF.

The chain joins TRBV3-1 (or the pseudogene TRBV3-2) to TRBJ1-5; D unclear. Per the germline V gene, CDR1 is LGHDT and CDR2 is YNNKEL (reference sequence). The V end was cut by 3 bases, the J end by 1 base, with 7 bases between. The CDR3 sequence is 14 residues long. In nucleotides, the CDR3 is TGTGCCAGCAGCCAGTACACCAGCAATCAGCCCCAGCATTTT. It codes for CASSQYTSNQPQHF.

This sequence joins TRBV6-2 or TRBV6-3 and TRBJ2-2; 13 nucleotides line up with TRBD2. CDR1 is MNHEY, CDR2 SVGEGT, per germline. Unmatched junction bases numbered 11, after V lost 4 bases and J lost 0 bases. There are 20 residues in the CDR3. DNA for the CDR3: TGTGCCAGCAGTTCTCCGGGACTAGCGGGGCTGGGCTCGAACACCGGGGAGCTGTTTTTT. It is translated as CASSSPGLAGLGSNTGELFF.

This sequence joins TRBV12-3 or TRBV12-4 and TRBJ2-7; D is ambiguous. V was trimmed by 3 bases and J by 0 bases, leaving 6 bases between them. This CDR3 contains 13 residues. The CDR3 DNA reads as TGTGCCAGCAGTTTCTCCTCCTCCTACGAGCAGTACTTC. Protein: CASSFSSSYEQYF.

The J gene is TRBJ2-5, the V gene TRBV18, with TRBD2 identical over 13 bases. Trimming at V came to 3 bases and at J to 2 bases, leaving 3 bases not matched to a gene. Per germline, CDR1 KGHSH and CDR2 LQKENI. The CDR3 is made up of 16 amino acids. Written as DNA, the CDR3 is TGTGCCAGCTCACCTCCGGGACTAGCGGGACAAGAGACCCAGTACTTC. As protein: CASSPPGLAGQETQYF.

This sequence joins TRBV6-2 or TRBV6-3 and TRBJ2-5; the match to TRBD1 covers 11 bases. Germline trimming cut 2 bases from V and 5 bases from J; bases unmatched to any gene: 4. Germline V gene sequence: CDR1 MNHEY, CDR2 SVGEGT. This CDR3 spans 15 amino acids. CDR3 DNA: TGTGCCAGCAGTTACGGCTGGACAGGGGGCGAGACCCAGTACTTC. Its protein product is CASSYGWTGGETQYF.

The rearrangement links TRBV27 to TRBJ1-4; 9 bases match TRBD1. In germline, CDR1 is MNHEY, CDR2 SMNVEV (reference sequence). The CDR3 sequence is 18 residues long. The ends lost 10 bases at V and 2 bases at J; junction bases unmatched: 17. Here the CDR3 reads CATPRGDRVRGTNEKLFF. DNA of the CDR3: TGTGCCACTCCGAGGGGGGACAGGGTGAGGGGGACTAATGAAAAACTGTTTTTT.